The 28 T cell receptor beta chains below all came from one sample that was sequenced in a study of control samples from healthy donors and cancer patients. The assay was immunoSEQ multiplex PCR, and TCRdb's table has in-frame clones only and misses some. The data show some 20,000 clones, 85% to 90% seen once. The material sequenced was PBMCs. The receptors stem from a woman in her 70s with colorectal cancer.

The rearrangement links TRBV5-1 to TRBJ1-2; D possibly corresponds to TRBD1 (6 bases). V was clipped by 4 bases and J by 7 bases, with 14 bases between them. CDR3 length: 13 residues. CDR1 and CDR2 (germline): SGHRS, YFSETQ. The CDR3: CASSPDSLGGYTF. The CDR3, as DNA: TGCGCCAGCAGCCCGGACAGCCTCGGTGGCTACACCTTC.

The V gene is TRBV15, the J gene TRBJ2-7; D is uncertain. Trimming took off 3 bases at V and 6 bases at J, with 9 bases between the two ends. The CDR3 contains 12 residues. Germline-derived CDR1 and CDR2 are LNHNV and YYDKDF (reference sequence). The chain's CDR3 is CATSREMGEQYF. As DNA, the CDR3 is TGTGCCACCAGCAGGGAAATGGGCGAGCAGTACTTC.

This chain links TRBV10-3 with TRBJ1-1; 7 nucleotides match TRBD1. Trimming removed 3 bases from V and 0 bases from J; junction bases left unmatched: 4. The V gene's germline CDR1 is ENHRY and CDR2 SYGVKD. The CDR3 extends over 15 amino acids. CDR3 loop: CAISDAGQLNTEAFF. The CDR3 DNA follows: TGTGCCATCAGTGACGCGGGACAGCTGAACACTGAAGCTTTCTTT.

V and J are TRBV4-3 and TRBJ1-1; weak D call: TRBD1 (6 bases). Germline CDR1 reads LGHNA; CDR2 reads YSLEER. The V gene lost 1 base and the J gene lost 3 bases, with 18 bases spanning the gap. CDR3 length: 17 residues. This chain's CDR3 is CASSQAPGGGSDTEAFF. CDR3 nucleotide sequence: TGCGCCAGCAGCCAAGCGCCCGGGGGCGGTTCGGACACTGAAGCTTTCTTT.

The chain carries TRBV4-3 and TRBJ2-2; maybe TRBD2 (5 bases). The CDR3 has 15 residues. Between the trimmed V and J ends, which lost 5 bases and 0 bases, there was a span of 10 bases. The germline V gene encodes CDR1 LGHNA and CDR2 YSLEER. The CDR3 is CASSSGVSNTGELFF. The DNA of the CDR3 is TGCGCCAGCAGCTCCGGGGTTTCGAACACCGGGGAGCTGTTTTTT.

This clone was seen only once. This CDR3 is CASSELGRNSYEQYF. The DNA for the CDR3 is TGTGCCAGCAGTGAGTTGGGGCGGAACTCCTACGAGCAGTACTTC. This chain uses TRBV2 with TRBJ2-7, with D possibly matching TRBD1 (5 bases). Looked up from germline, CDR1 is SNHLY and CDR2 is FYNNEI. Trimming stripped 3 bases from V and 0 bases from J, with 12 bases between. The CDR3 runs to 15 residues.

The chain combines TRBV30 with TRBJ2-1; the match to TRBD2 covers 10 bases. In germline, CDR1 is GTSNPN, CDR2 SVGIG (reference sequence). CDR3 length: 14 amino acids. Here the CDR3 DNA reads TGTGCTTTGTCTGGACTAGCGGCTTACAATGAGCAGTTCTTC. It specifies CALSGLAAYNEQFF. The entire variable domain, with the rest obtained from reference TRBV30 and TRBJ2-1, is as follows: SQTIHQWPATLVQPVGSPLSLECTVEGTSNPNLYWYRQAAGRGLQLLFYSVGIGQISSEVPQNLSASRPQDRQFILSSKKLLLSDSGFYLCALSGLAAYNEQFFGPGTRLTVL.

The J gene is TRBJ1-5, the V gene TRBV5-8; D possibly corresponds to TRBD1 (6 bases). Germline values: CDR1 SGHTS, CDR2 YDEGEE. The CDR3 totals 14 residues. V lost 2 bases, J lost 4 bases, and 10 bases lay in between. The CDR3 loop is CASSFGQGNQPQHF. The CDR3 DNA sequence: TGTGCCAGCAGCTTCGGGCAGGGGAATCAGCCCCAGCATTTT.

The table lists this clone with a count of one. The J gene is TRBJ1-1, the V gene TRBV10-3; tentative D call: TRBD1 (5 bases). Germline assignment: CDR1 ENHRY and CDR2 SYGVKD. There are 14 residues in the CDR3. V was trimmed by 4 bases and J by 5 bases, leaving 14 bases between them. For the CDR3, the DNA is TGTGCCATCAGTGTTTCCAGGGAAGGGACTGAAGCTTTCTTT. Encoded protein: CAISVSREGTEAFF.

The V and J genes are TRBV5-4 and TRBJ1-2; D is unresolved. CDR1 SGHNT and CDR2 YYREEE come from the germline V gene (reference sequence). The length of the CDR3 is 11 residues. With 4 bases removed from V and 1 base from J, the gap between germline ends came to 2 bases. The CDR3 here is CASSRNYGYTF. Written as DNA, the CDR3 is TGTGCCAGCAGCCGTAACTATGGCTACACCTTC.

CDR3: CASSPLLSGGAYNEQFF. The CDR3 region has the DNA TGTGCCAGCAGCCCCCTCCTCTCCGGGGGGGCCTACAATGAGCAGTTCTTC. The chain uses TRBV9 and TRBJ2-1; 8 bases align to TRBD2. The V and J ends lost 4 bases and 2 bases, in that order; junction bases with no gene match: 11. CDR1 and CDR2 (germline): SGDLS, YYNGEE. The CDR3 has 17 residues.

The J gene is TRBJ1-4, the V gene TRBV9; D is perhaps TRBD1 (6 bases). The CDR3 has 15 residues. Per the germline V gene, CDR1 is SGDLS and CDR2 is YYNGEE. Trimming cost V 4 bases and J 3 bases, with 13 bases left between them. The CDR3 nucleotides read TGTGCCAGCAGCCCCCAGGGGAAGGCTAATGAAAAACTGTTTTTT. It encodes CASSPQGKANEKLFF.

The J gene is TRBJ2-2, the V gene TRBV11-3; D is uncertain. Per the germline V gene, CDR1 is SGHNT and CDR2 is YENEEA. CDR3 size: 13 residues. The V end lost 2 bases, the J end lost 5 bases, and 6 bases lay between the germline ends. The CDR3 protein is CASSLMGTGELFF. DNA for the CDR3: TGTGCCAGCAGCTTAATGGGTACCGGGGAGCTGTTTTTT.

The gene calls are TRBV11-1 and TRBJ1-6; 12 positions agree with TRBD1. CDR1 and CDR2 from the germline V gene are SGHAT and FQDESV (reference sequence). Trimming cost V 2 bases and J 9 bases; bases outside gene matches: 5. This CDR3 contains 16 residues. The CDR3 loop reads CASSLQGTGGLSPLHF. The CDR3 DNA sequence: TGTGCCAGCAGCTTACAAGGGACAGGGGGCCTTTCACCCCTCCACTTT.

V and J are TRBV2 and TRBJ2-1, with 8 bases fitting TRBD2. This CDR3 is 14 amino acids long. Germline CDR1 and CDR2: SNHLY and FYNNEI. Losses at the gene ends were 3 bases for V and 9 bases for J; bases not matched to a gene: 7. CDR3 in amino acids: CASSEEPGGGEQFF. The CDR3 nucleotides read TGTGCCAGCAGTGAGGAACCCGGGGGGGGTGAGCAGTTCTTC.

This clone was counted only a few times. The V gene is TRBV4-2, the J gene TRBJ1-2; tentative D call: TRBD1 (5 bases). In germline, CDR1 is LGHNA, CDR2 YNFKEQ. Trimming cost V 2 bases and J 8 bases, with 12 bases left between them. This CDR3 contains 13 residues. CDR3 nucleotides: TGTGCCAGCAGCCAAAAAGGACATAGGGGCTACACCTTC. It yields the protein CASSQKGHRGYTF.

This clone was seen a few times. The chain uses TRBV7-8 and TRBJ2-3, with TRBD2 matching 8 bases. The CDR3 covers 18 residues. V trimming: 0 bases; J trimming: 2 bases; junction bases outside the gene matches: 10. CDR1 SGHVS and CDR2 FQNEAQ come from the germline V gene. The CDR3 is CASSLAHGVLADTDTQYF. CDR3 in DNA: TGTGCCAGCAGCTTAGCCCACGGGGTACTAGCGGACACAGATACGCAGTATTTT.

The chain links TRBV4-1 to TRBJ1-2; perhaps TRBD1 as D (6 bases). The V gene lost 0 bases and the J gene lost 2 bases, with 16 bases spanning the gap. The CDR3 runs to 17 residues. The germline gives CDR1 MGHRA, CDR2 YSYEKL. The DNA of the CDR3 is TGCGCCAGCAGCCAAGATTTCGAGGACAGTTTAAACTATGGCTACACCTTC. Amino acids: CASSQDFEDSLNYGYTF.

Of note for this clone: Other DNA sequences of this sample code for an identical CDR3. J is TRBJ2-7 and V is TRBV11-2, with D possibly TRBD1 on 5 matching bases. Per the germline V gene, CDR1 is SGHAT and CDR2 is FQNNGV. V lost 5 bases and J 0 bases, leaving 11 bases between the germline ends. The CDR3 sequence is 14 residues long. The CDR3 here is CASSIGASSYEQYF. In DNA form, the CDR3 reads TGTGCCAGCAGCATAGGGGCGAGCTCCTACGAGCAGTACTTC.

This chain links TRBV13 with TRBJ1-2; TRBD1 might be the D (6 bases). The CDR3 consists of 15 residues. CDR1 is PRHDT, CDR2 FYEKMQ, per germline (reference sequence). Between the trimmed V and J ends, which lost 1 base and 5 bases, there was a span of 14 bases. Written as DNA, the CDR3 is TGTGCCAGCAGCTTAGCGGGGGCTGGTCCTTATGGCTACACCTTC. Translation gives CASSLAGAGPYGYTF. Filled out from reference TRBV13 and TRBJ1-2, the complete variable domain reads AAGVIQSPRHLIKEKRETATLKCYPIPRHDTVYWYQQGPGQDPQFLISFYEKMQSDKGSIPDRFSAQQFSDYHSELNMSSLELGDSALYFCASSLAGAGPYGYTFGSGTRLTVV.

This rearrangement joins TRBV2 to TRBJ2-7; D gene unclear. This CDR3 has 12 residues. V gave up 7 bases and J gave up 2 bases, with 9 bases separating them. Germline V CDR1 and CDR2: SNHLY, FYNNEI. This CDR3 reads CASMVRTYEQYF. CDR3 DNA sequence: TGTGCCAGCATGGTCCGAACCTACGAGCAGTACTTC. The full variable domain, its missing parts supplied by reference TRBV2 and TRBJ2-7, is EPEVTQTPSHQVTQMGQEVILRCVPISNHLYFYWYRQILGQKVEFLVSFYNNEISEKSEIFDDQFSVERPDGSNFTLKIRSTKLEDSAMYFCASMVRTYEQYFGPGTRLTVT.

The chain joins TRBV3-1 (or the pseudogene TRBV3-2) to TRBJ2-1, with D perhaps matching TRBD1 (5 bases). V was clipped by 1 base and J by 5 bases, with 15 bases between them. This CDR3 comprises 16 residues. Germline CDR1 LGHDT, CDR2 YNNKEL (reference sequence). Here the CDR3 DNA reads TGTGCCAGCAGCCAAGGGCTCCACAGGATCGACAATGAGCAGTTCTTC. Translation: CASSQGLHRIDNEQFF.

This sequence joins TRBV10-3 and TRBJ2-7; the match to TRBD2 covers 14 bases. The CDR3 is 18 residues long. With 7 bases clipped from V and 0 bases from J, the junction kept 11 bases outside the gene matches. CDR1 and CDR2 (germline): ENHRY, SYGVKD. DNA for the CDR3: TGTGCCATCACCCAAAGGGGACTAGCGGGGGACTACTCCTACGAGCAGTACTTC. The encoded protein is CAITQRGLAGDYSYEQYF.

The chain employs TRBV6-2 or TRBV6-3 and TRBJ2-3, with D perhaps being TRBD1 or TRBD2 (5 bases each). This CDR3 region has 14 residues. The germline V and J ends were trimmed by 6 bases and 0 bases, with 10 bases remaining between them. Germline V CDR1 and CDR2: MNHEY, SVGEGT. Written as DNA, the CDR3 is TGTGCCAGCAGCAACCGGGACAGCACAGATACGCAGTATTTT. This gives the protein CASSNRDSTDTQYF.

The CDR3 nucleotides read TGTGCCAGCACCCGGGACAACACAGATACGCAGTATTTT. Its translation is CASTRDNTDTQYF. This chain connects TRBV6-5 to TRBJ2-3; tentative D call: TRBD1 (6 bases). Germline V gives CDR1 MNHEY, CDR2 SVGAGI. V dropped 7 bases and J dropped 2 bases, with 10 bases sitting between them. This CDR3 is 13 amino acids long.

This chain joins TRBV30 and TRBJ2-2, with 10 nucleotides matching TRBD2. Germline V gives CDR1 GTSNPN, CDR2 SVGIG (reference sequence). The CDR3 length is 16 residues. Trimming took 0 bases from V and 2 from J; bases not matched to a gene: 3. The CDR3 region has the DNA TGTGCCTGGAGTGTAGGGACTAGCGTAAACACCGGGGAGCTGTTTTTT. Translating gives CAWSVGTSVNTGELFF.

The V call is TRBV7-8, the J call TRBJ2-7, with 7 bases identical to TRBD1. V dropped 5 bases and J dropped 2; count of bases not matched to a gene: 9. Germline V lookup: CDR1 SGHVS, CDR2 FQNEAQ. This CDR3 is built from 15 residues. The CDR3 region is CASSVLQGMAYEQYF. CDR3 sequence (DNA): TGTGCCAGCAGCGTATTACAGGGGATGGCCTACGAGCAGTACTTC.

The gene calls are TRBV7-9 and TRBJ2-7, with TRBD2 matching over 7 bases. The ends lost 5 bases at V and 1 base at J; junction bases unmatched: 11. The CDR3 sequence is 16 residues long. Germline V gene lookup returns CDR1 SEHNR and CDR2 FQNEAQ (reference sequence). DNA for the CDR3: TGTGCCAGCAGCCTGACGGGGGGAAAAAGGTCCTACGAGCAGTACTTC. Its protein is CASSLTGGKRSYEQYF.